This T cell receptor beta chain was identified in a study of response to subunit inactivated influenza vaccine. Worth noting for this clonotype: Its antigen is not identified.

Overall study results and limits: The authors suggested that few new T cells are recruited per seasonal influenza vaccination.

The CDR3 has 13 amino acids. CDR1 is DFQATT and CDR2 is SNEGSKA in the germline V gene (reference sequence). V shed 6 bases and J 7 bases; nucleotides not matched to a gene: 8. One entry per CDR3 protein results from TCRdb running MiXCR on the RT-PCR reads. The sample consists of 450,000 to 600,000 distinct CDR3 sequences, about 15% of them appearing once. Sample: CD4+ T cells sorted from PBMCs, taken around 25 months after vaccination. V is TRBV20-1 and J is TRBJ2-7, with 11 nucleotides matching TRBD1. This receptor was taken from a man aged 50 to 69 who received an inactivated influenza vaccine. The CDR3 DNA follows: TGCAGTGCCCTCCCGGGACAGGGGGATGAGCAGTACTTC. It is translated as CSALPGQGDEQYF.